This T cell receptor (beta chain) was identified during a study of cytomegalovirus exposure and HLA in healthy donors. General observations from the study: Indistinguishability led to the exclusion of some V segments, TRBV6-2 and TRBV6-3 included.

Researchers ran the PCR with 60 Vbeta and 13 Jbeta primers. Assay: immunoSEQ multiplex PCR; the TCRdb copy retains only in-frame clones and omits some. The data show some 75,000 clones, and the top ten clones hold over 4.5%. The CDR3 covers 15 residues. The V and J ends lost 0 bases and 10 bases, in that order; junction bases with no gene match: 7. From germline, CDR1 is SGHRS and CDR2 YFSETQ. Regarding this clone: The antigen is unknown.

The chain carries TRBV5-1 and TRBJ2-1, with 10 nucleotides matching TRBD2. The receptor's source is a man aged 35 to 55 in good health and CMV-seronegative. The specimen was PBMCs. This CDR3 reads CASSLEASGRNEQFF. The DNA of the CDR3 is TGCGCCAGCAGCTTGGAAGCTAGCGGGAGAAACGAGCAGTTCTTC. Looking up the rest from reference TRBV5-1 and TRBJ2-1 gives the full variable domain: KAGVTQTPRYLIKTRGQQVTLSCSPISGHRSVSWYQQTPGQGLQFLFEYFSETQRNKGNFPGRFSGRQFSNSRSEMNVSTLELGDSALYLCASSLEASGRNEQFFGPGTRLTVL.